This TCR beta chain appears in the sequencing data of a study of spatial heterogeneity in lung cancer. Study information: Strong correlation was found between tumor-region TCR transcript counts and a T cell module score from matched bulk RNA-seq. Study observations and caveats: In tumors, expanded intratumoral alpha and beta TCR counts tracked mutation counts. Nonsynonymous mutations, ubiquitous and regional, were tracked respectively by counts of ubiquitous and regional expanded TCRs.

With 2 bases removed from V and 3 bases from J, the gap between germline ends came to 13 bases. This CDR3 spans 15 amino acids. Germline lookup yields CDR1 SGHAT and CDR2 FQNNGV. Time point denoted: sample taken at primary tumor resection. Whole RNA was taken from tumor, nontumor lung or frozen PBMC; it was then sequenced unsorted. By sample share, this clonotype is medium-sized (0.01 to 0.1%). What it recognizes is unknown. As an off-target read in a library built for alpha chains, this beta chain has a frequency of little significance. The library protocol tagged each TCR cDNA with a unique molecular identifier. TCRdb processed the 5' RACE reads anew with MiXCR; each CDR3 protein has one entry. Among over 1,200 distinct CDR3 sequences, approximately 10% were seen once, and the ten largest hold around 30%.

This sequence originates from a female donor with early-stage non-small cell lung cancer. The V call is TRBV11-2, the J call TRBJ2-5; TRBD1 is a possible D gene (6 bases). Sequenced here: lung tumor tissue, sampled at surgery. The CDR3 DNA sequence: TGTGCCAGCAGCTTAAATCTACAGGGAGAAGAGACCCAGTACTTC. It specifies CASSLNLQGEETQYF.